Listed here is a single TCR beta chain. Its antigen is undetermined. This sample is drawn from a study of blood T cells in healthy people across ages. CDR1 KGHDR and CDR2 SFDVKD come from the germline V gene. Trimming shortened V by 0 bases and J by 4 bases, and 7 bases separated the two germline ends. This CDR3 has 14 amino acids. Study results and caveats: While age rose, TCR beta diversity per million T cells dropped in a roughly linear way.

Through a sample-barcoded 5' primer and a J-beta primer mix, a second PCR was run for roughly 7 to 11 cycles. A template-switch adaptor containing 12 random nucleotides labeled each cDNA molecule. TCRdb used MiXCR to reprocess the 5' RACE reads, holding one entry per CDR3 protein. The sample includes 1.5 million to 2 million distinct CDR3 sequences, 49% of them seen just once. The sequence was collected from a woman aged 35 to 49 in good health. The rearrangement links TRBV24-1 to TRBJ2-3; D not resolved. The specimen sequenced was blood. CDR3 loop: CATSDLMRADTQYF. Here the CDR3 DNA reads TGTGCCACCAGTGATTTGATGAGAGCAGATACGCAGTATTTT.